This entry is about one T cell receptor (beta chain). What it binds is not known. The CDR3 sequence is 14 residues long. CDR1 and CDR2 from the germline V gene are PRHDT and FYEKMQ (reference sequence). V was shortened by 4 bases and J by 3 bases, with 12 bases between the two germline ends. This sample was included in a study of cytomegalovirus exposure and HLA in healthy donors. With 60 Vbeta and 13 Jbeta primers, the PCR was carried out. Profiled with immunoSEQ multiplex PCR; TCRdb holds only in-frame clones, not every one. Counted here are a few hundred thousand clones, roughly 86% occurring once; the ten biggest clones make up about 2%. Study-wide results and caveats: A later analysis revealed that TCR association rates differed between HLA loci, peaking at DRB1 and bottoming out at HLA-C. An apparent linkage of common viral pathogens to several of the most significant clusters emerged in a later analysis. Among donors in an Asian-associated ancestry cluster, a later analysis reportedly found fewer N-insertions than the roughly 700-donor mean. Some TCR beta chains (about 170 of them) were listed as cytomegalovirus-associated.

This receptor was identified in a woman aged 40 to 50 in good health and CMV-seropositive. Sequencing was carried out using PBMCs. This rearrangement joins TRBV13 to TRBJ2-5, with D maybe TRBD2 (5 bases). The CDR3 DNA sequence: TGTGCCAGCAGCTCGAGGACTCCTGAAGAGACCCAGTACTTC. Translation gives CASSSRTPEETQYF. Complete variable domain (other parts from reference TRBV13 and TRBJ2-5): AAGVIQSPRHLIKEKRETATLKCYPIPRHDTVYWYQQGPGQDPQFLISFYEKMQSDKGSIPDRFSAQQFSDYHSELNMSSLELGDSALYFCASSSRTPEETQYFGPGTRLLVL.